The next 23 T cell receptor beta chains were all read from a single sample in a study of spatial heterogeneity in lung cancer (dated by TCRdb to the late 2010s). What the study reported, not specific to this receptor: The tumor nonsynonymous mutation count correlated with the number of expanded intratumoral alpha and beta TCRs.

The library relied on 5' RACE. The run used a NextSeq 500. TCRdb cleaned the public reads at Q25 with fastp, built clones with MiXCR and kept in-frame beta chains. One record per CDR3 amino acid sequence lists the most common genes and DNA. This sample comprises around 20,000 distinct CDR3 sequences, approximately 8.3% of them detected only once. The top ten constitute 20% to 25% of the sample. In light of the paper, this sample's time point label describes: sample taken at primary tumor resection. These receptors have no identified antigens. The material sequenced was lung tumor tissue, taken at surgery. These receptors were taken from a male donor with early-stage non-small cell lung cancer.

Only a few counts were recorded for this clonotype. The chain recombines TRBV4-2 with TRBJ2-6; 8 nucleotides match TRBD2. The CDR3 loop spans 18 amino acids. Unmatched junction bases numbered 11, after V lost 5 bases and J lost 2 bases. Per germline, CDR1 LGHNA and CDR2 YNFKEQ. CDR3 DNA sequence: TGTGCCAGCAGCTCAGACCTGTTAGCGGGGACTGGGGCCAACGTCCTGACTTTC. Translated, it gives CASSSDLLAGTGANVLTF.

The chain carries TRBV12-3 or TRBV12-4 and TRBJ1-5, with 8 bases aligning to TRBD1. The CDR3 runs 15 residues. The V segment lost 2 bases and the J segment 0 bases; nucleotides outside the gene matches: 0. The CDR3 sequence: CASSLQGASNQPQHF. In DNA form, the CDR3 reads TGTGCCAGCAGTTTACAGGGGGCTAGCAATCAGCCCCAGCATTTT.

In the case of this clonotype: The conserved phenylalanine or tryptophan normally closing the CDR3 is absent here, so this likely arose from a read error. V and J are TRBV6-5 and TRBJ2-1; 10 bases match TRBD1. The CDR3 extends over 15 amino acids. The germline CDR1 and CDR2 sequences are MNHEY and SVGAGI. The DNA of the CDR3 is TGTGAAAGAAGTTTGAAGGACAGGGGGGGAAATGAGCAGTTCTTA. It encodes CERSLKDRGGNEQFL.

This clonotype was counted many times. The J gene is TRBJ1-5, the V gene TRBV7-8; TRBD1 matches at 7 bases. The germline gives CDR1 SGHVS, CDR2 FQNEAQ. The CDR3 covers 16 residues. With 5 bases clipped from V and 4 bases from J, the junction kept 11 bases outside the gene matches. CDR3: CASSPRSLQGNQPQHF. The CDR3 bases are TGTGCCAGCAGCCCTCGTAGTTTACAGGGGAATCAGCCCCAGCATTTT.

This clonotype was counted once. This chain connects TRBV28 to TRBJ2-2; the match to TRBD2 covers 12 bases. The V and J ends lost 0 bases and 2 bases, in that order; junction bases with no gene match: 10. This CDR3 is built from 20 residues. The V gene's germline CDR1 is MDHEN and CDR2 SYDVKM. CDR3 sequence: CASSLWYPSSGGGNTGELFF. The CDR3 nucleotides are TGTGCCAGCAGTTTATGGTACCCCTCTAGCGGGGGGGGTAACACCGGGGAGCTGTTTTTT.

This clonotype was counted many times. The chain recombines TRBV28 with TRBJ1-4; 10 bases agree with TRBD1. The length of the CDR3 is 14 residues. V was clipped by 5 bases and J by 7 bases; unmatched bases: 4. CDR1 MDHEN and CDR2 SYDVKM come from the germline V gene. The CDR3 bases are TGTGCCAGCAGTCCCGGGACAGGGGCTGAAAAACTGTTTTTT. As protein: CASSPGTGAEKLFF.

This clonotype was detected many times. The chain carries TRBV7-3 and TRBJ2-4; D perhaps matches TRBD2 (5 bases). The CDR3 totals 15 residues. Germline V lookup: CDR1 SGHTA, CDR2 FQGTGA. Deletions cut 1 base from V and 1 base from J, with 8 bases between. CDR3 loop: CASSLSGLAKNIQYF. CDR3 nucleotide sequence: TGTGCCAGCAGCTTAAGCGGGCTTGCCAAAAACATTCAGTACTTC.

The table lists this clonotype with many counts. This sequence joins TRBV20-1 and TRBJ2-3; 13 bases align to TRBD2. This CDR3 is 15 amino acids long. CDR1 is DFQATT and CDR2 is SNEGSKA in the germline V gene (reference sequence). After removal of 6 bases from V and 4 bases from J, the junction contained 7 bases not matched to a gene. The CDR3 is CSALDGLAGADTQYF. DNA of the CDR3: TGCAGTGCCCTAGACGGACTAGCGGGGGCAGATACGCAGTATTTT.

By share, this clonotype ranks as medium-sized (0.01 to 0.1%). J is TRBJ1-2 and V is TRBV11-2; D not certain. This CDR3 comprises 12 residues. CDR1 is SGHAT and CDR2 is FQNNGV in the germline V gene. Trimming cost V 0 bases and J 4 bases, with 3 bases left between them. The CDR3 DNA is TGTGCCAGCAGCTTAGAAGGCTATGGCTACACCTTC. It is translated as CASSLEGYGYTF.

The genes are TRBV7-9 and TRBJ2-5; D unclear. The length of the CDR3 is 17 residues. V dropped 5 bases and J dropped 4 bases, with 23 bases sitting between them. CDR1 SEHNR and CDR2 FQNEAQ come from the germline V gene (reference sequence). The chain's CDR3 is CASSRWLGTTTGETQYF. DNA for the CDR3: TGTGCCAGCAGCCGATGGCTAGGCACCACGACGGGAGAGACCCAGTACTTC.

This clonotype is deemed medium-sized (0.01 to 0.1%). The rearrangement links TRBV2 to TRBJ2-1; TRBD2 agrees at 7 bases. The CDR3 contains 16 residues. Germline V CDR1 and CDR2: SNHLY, FYNNEI. J lost 4 bases, V lost 5 bases, and 11 bases had no gene match. The CDR3, as DNA: TGTGCCAGCAGTCTGATTACGGGGGGATCGTACAATGAGCAGTTCTTC. Translated: CASSLITGGSYNEQFF. Drawing the rest from reference TRBV2 and TRBJ2-1, the complete variable domain is EPEVTQTPSHQVTQMGQEVILRCVPISNHLYFYWYRQILGQKVEFLVSFYNNEISEKSEIFDDQFSVERPDGSNFTLKIRSTKLEDSAMYFCASSLITGGSYNEQFFGPGTRLTVL.

CDR3 region: CASSPGTTNNEQFF. For the CDR3, the DNA is TGTGCCAGCAGTCCCGGGACAACAAACAATGAGCAGTTCTTC. This rearrangement joins TRBV27 to TRBJ2-1, with D possibly TRBD1 on 6 matching bases. Germline CDR1 and CDR2: MNHEY and SMNVEV (reference sequence). The CDR3 consists of 14 residues. Trimming shortened V by 5 bases and J by 5 bases, and 13 bases separated the two germline ends.

This clonotype has a count of ten or more. The chain couples TRBV6-5 to TRBJ1-1; no definite D call. This CDR3 is built from 13 residues. Trimming took off 0 bases at V and 1 base at J, with 3 bases between the two ends. Germline CDR1 is MNHEY and CDR2 is SVGAGI. CDR3 nucleotide sequence: TGTGCCAGCAGTTACTCCTCGAACACTGAAGCTTTCTTT. Translated, it gives CASSYSSNTEAFF.

The rearrangement links TRBV29-1 to TRBJ2-1; 9 bases agree with TRBD1. CDR3 size: 14 residues. The V gene's germline CDR1 is SQVTM and CDR2 ANQGSEA. V was pared by 6 bases and J by 8 bases, with 11 bases of the junction left unmatched. For the CDR3, the DNA is TGCAGCGTGGGACAGGGTGGTAGCAGTGATGAGCAGTTCTTC. This translates into CSVGQGGSSDEQFF.

This chain connects TRBV7-8 to TRBJ1-6, with 7 bases aligning to TRBD1. J was trimmed by 7 bases and V by 3 bases; bases with no gene match: 6. Germline CDR1 and CDR2: SGHVS and FQNEAQ. The CDR3 covers 15 residues. The CDR3 bases are TGTGCCAGCAGCTTTGGGGGACAGCCGAATTCACCCCTCCACTTT. Its translation: CASSFGGQPNSPLHF.

This clonotype was recorded many times. V usage is TRBV4-3 and J usage is TRBJ1-2; D remains unclear. The germline gives CDR1 LGHNA, CDR2 YSLEER. The CDR3 covers 16 residues. Trimming pared 0 bases from V and 8 bases from J, leaving 19 bases between. The CDR3 nucleotides are TGCGCCAGCAGCCAAGATTTAATGTTGAATTCGGTGGGCTACACCTTC. Amino acids: CASSQDLMLNSVGYTF.

This clonotype was seen repeatedly, ten times or more. V and J are TRBV30 and TRBJ2-3; unclear D gene. The CDR3 extends over 13 amino acids. Germline assignment: CDR1 GTSNPN and CDR2 SVGIG (reference sequence). Trimming pared 4 bases from V and 0 bases from J, leaving 8 bases between. The CDR3 sequence is CAWTSASTDTQYF. DNA of the CDR3: TGTGCCTGGACAAGCGCAAGCACAGATACGCAGTATTTT. Full variable domain (outside the CDR3, taken from reference TRBV30 and TRBJ2-3): SQTIHQWPATLVQPVGSPLSLECTVEGTSNPNLYWYRQAAGRGLQLLFYSVGIGQISSEVPQNLSASRPQDRQFILSSKKLLLSDSGFYLCAWTSASTDTQYFGPGTRLTVL.

The chain uses TRBV27 and TRBJ2-2; no clear D gene. This CDR3 has 11 amino acids. The V and J ends lost 3 bases and 7 bases respectively, with 3 bases between them. Germline V gene lookup returns CDR1 MNHEY and CDR2 SMNVEV (reference sequence). In DNA, the CDR3 is TGTGCCAGCAGTTTTTTCGGGGAGCTGTTTTTT. It encodes CASSFFGELFF.

This clonotype was seen more than once but under ten times. This chain joins TRBV4-2 and TRBJ1-6; 7 positions agree with TRBD1. The germline V gene encodes CDR1 LGHNA and CDR2 YNFKEQ. Trimming took 3 bases from V and 3 from J; bases not matched to a gene: 5. CDR3 length equals 16 residues. The CDR3 DNA is TGTGCCAGCAGCCAGTTTCGGACAGGCTATAATTCACCCCTCCACTTT. This encodes CASSQFRTGYNSPLHF.

This clonotype appeared many times. The chain uses TRBV30 and TRBJ1-6; D is uncertain. V shed 2 bases and J shed 7 bases, with 9 bases lying between them. Germline V gives CDR1 GTSNPN, CDR2 SVGIG (reference sequence). The CDR3 runs 13 residues. This chain's CDR3 is CAWSIDDNSPLHF. The CDR3 bases are TGTGCCTGGAGTATAGACGACAATTCACCCCTCCACTTT.

This clonotype was seen at least ten times. J is TRBJ2-1 and V is TRBV30; perhaps TRBD2 as D (6 bases). Trimming pared 2 bases from V and 4 bases from J, leaving 18 bases between. The CDR3 has 16 residues. Germline values: CDR1 GTSNPN, CDR2 SVGIG (reference sequence). The CDR3 DNA reads TGTGCCTGGAGTTGGGCGGCGGGGCGCCGATACAATGAGCAGTTCTTC. It yields the protein CAWSWAAGRRYNEQFF.

Notes on this clonotype: Without the conserved terminal phenylalanine or tryptophan, this CDR3 likely stems from a read error. The V gene is TRBV7-6, the J gene TRBJ1-4; D is perhaps TRBD1 (6 bases). Trimming took 4 bases from V and 7 from J, leaving 19 bases between them. The CDR3 consists of 16 residues. Germline CDR1 SGHVS, CDR2 FNYEAQ. CDR3 DNA: TGTGCCAGCAGCTCCCTTTTATCAGGGGCGCGTGAAAAACTGTTTTTA. This encodes CASSSLLSGAREKLFL.

This clonotype was recorded at least ten times. The chain combines TRBV14 with TRBJ1-3, with D unclear. The V end lost 4 bases, the J end lost 2 bases, and 9 bases lay between the germline ends. Germline V CDR1 and CDR2: SGHDN, FVKESK. This CDR3 has 14 amino acids. The CDR3 coding sequence is TGTGCCAGCAGCCTGGGGAGTCCTGGAAACACCATATATTTT. Translating it yields CASSLGSPGNTIYF.